The clone carrying this T cell receptor beta chain was seen at least ten times. Its antigen is not known. This specimen belongs to a study of T cell responses to AZD1222 COVID-19 vaccine. Study outcomes and limitations: Clonal diversity was possibly underestimated, and the donors were mostly white British, with more females. Reports indicate that nearly half of spike-specific TCRs are directed at unmutated variant regions.

The repertoire was sequenced with immunoSEQ multiplex PCR; TCRdb's copy has only in-frame clones and lacks some. The table has about 130,000 clones, roughly 88% seen once. Trimming shortened V by 0 bases and J by 2 bases, and 8 bases separated the two germline ends. CDR1 is MNHEY, CDR2 SMNVEV, per germline (reference sequence). The CDR3 is 15 amino acids. This TCR was recovered from an adult in good health. The chain combines TRBV27 with TRBJ1-3; D gene uncertain. The sequencing here drew on peripheral blood, taken on day 0 of MenACWY control vaccination. CDR3 nucleotides: TGTGCCAGCAGTTTATCAGTCCAGCCTGGAAACACCATATATTTT. Encoded protein: CASSLSVQPGNTIYF.